The clone carrying this T cell receptor (beta chain) was recorded a few times. Antigen unknown. The CDR3 length is 16 residues. Trimming cost V 5 bases and J 3 bases; bases outside gene matches: 7. Germline V gene lookup returns CDR1 LNHDA and CDR2 SQIVND (reference sequence). Locally advanced or metastatic urothelial carcinoma affected the patients. The source of the sample is a study of PD-L1 blockade in urothelial cancer. General study points: Below-median blood TCR clonality before treatment forecast better survival. The study found that durable-benefit patients expanded tumor-associated blood clones more at 3 weeks.

TCRdb's copy holds only in-frame clones and misses some; the assay was immunoSEQ multiplex PCR. The sample consists of fewer than 45,000 clones, around 83% of them appearing once. The receptor was derived from a man aged 60 to 69 with urothelial cancer. The material was PBMCs, obtained around atezolizumab (anti-PD-L1) treatment. The V gene is TRBV19, the J gene TRBJ2-4, with TRBD1 matching 10 bases. The DNA of the CDR3 is TGTGCCAGTAGTCCGGGACAGGGGTTCGGCAAAAACATTCAGTACTTC. Protein: CASSPGQGFGKNIQYF.